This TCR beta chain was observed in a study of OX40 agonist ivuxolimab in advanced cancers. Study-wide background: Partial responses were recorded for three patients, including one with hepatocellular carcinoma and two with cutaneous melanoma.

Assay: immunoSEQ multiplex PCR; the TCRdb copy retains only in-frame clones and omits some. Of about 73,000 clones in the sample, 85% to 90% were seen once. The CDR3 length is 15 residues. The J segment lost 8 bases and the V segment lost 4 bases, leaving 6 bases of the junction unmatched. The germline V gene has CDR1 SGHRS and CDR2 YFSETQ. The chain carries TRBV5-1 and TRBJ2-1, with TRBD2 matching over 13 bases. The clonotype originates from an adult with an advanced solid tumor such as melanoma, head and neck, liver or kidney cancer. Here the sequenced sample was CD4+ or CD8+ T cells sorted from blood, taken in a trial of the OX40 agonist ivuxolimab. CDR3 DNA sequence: TGCGCCAGCAGCCCCACTAGCGGGAGGGCCTATGAGCAGTTCTTC. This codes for CASSPTSGRAYEQFF.